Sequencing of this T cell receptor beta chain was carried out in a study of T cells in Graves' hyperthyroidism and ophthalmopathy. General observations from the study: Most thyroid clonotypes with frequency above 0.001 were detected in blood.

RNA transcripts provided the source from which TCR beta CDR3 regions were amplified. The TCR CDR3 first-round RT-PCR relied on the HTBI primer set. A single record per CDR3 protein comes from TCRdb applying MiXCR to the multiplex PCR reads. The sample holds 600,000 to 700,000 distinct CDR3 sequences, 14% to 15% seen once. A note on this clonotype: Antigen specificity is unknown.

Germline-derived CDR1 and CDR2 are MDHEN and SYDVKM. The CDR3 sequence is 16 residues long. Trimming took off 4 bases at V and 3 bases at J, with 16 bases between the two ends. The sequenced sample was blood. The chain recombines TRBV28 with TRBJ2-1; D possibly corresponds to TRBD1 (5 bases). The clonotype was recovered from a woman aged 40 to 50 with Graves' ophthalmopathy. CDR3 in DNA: TGTGCCAGCAGTTCACCCCAGGGAAGGGTCTACAATGAGCAGTTCTTC. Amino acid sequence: CASSSPQGRVYNEQFF.